This paragraph covers one TCR beta chain sequence. The sample comes from a study of blood T cell repertoires in COVID-19. Study as a whole: Samples came from the United States, Italy and Spain, spanning acute and convalescent COVID-19. In each case, the material was cDNA or gDNA derived from T cells, B-cell-depleted T cells, or PBMCs.

Repertoires were generated with immunoSEQ multiplex PCR, while TCRdb's copy carries only in-frame clones and drops some. The repertoire consists of over 70,000 clones, with more than 60% occurring once and the leading ten covering 25% to 30%. This CDR3 is built from 15 residues. Deletions cut 3 bases from V and 3 bases from J, with 15 bases between. Germline lookup yields CDR1 MNHEY and CDR2 SVGEGT. The J gene is TRBJ2-7, the V gene TRBV6-2 or TRBV6-3; D call uncertain. Sequencing was done on a sample of peripheral blood. The source is a woman aged 80 or over with active or convalescent COVID-19. The CDR3 sequence is CASSYHSPAGYEQYF. CDR3 bases: TGTGCCAGCAGTTATCATTCCCCCGCCGGCTACGAGCAGTACTTC.